The entry below gives a single T cell receptor (beta chain) sequence along with its context. The antigen is not known. One junction end does not reproduce the germline sequence, and a read error may be involved. cDNA libraries of TCR beta carried unique molecular identifiers. Once about 0.85 to 10 million T cells were used, hundreds of thousands of cDNA molecules resulted. TCRdb re-called the PCR reads through MiXCR, storing one row per CDR3 protein. Of roughly 730,000 distinct CDR3 sequences listed, less than 35% are singletons. CDR3 length equals 12 residues. The V gene's germline CDR1 is DFQATT and CDR2 SNEGSKA (reference sequence). The sample belongs to a study of post-analysis software for immune sequencing data. Study at large: The patients showed relapsing-remitting, secondary progressive and progressive-relapsing multiple sclerosis courses. General study results and limits: A few TRBV segments (TRBV5-6, TRBV5-1 and TRBV20-1 among them) occurred more frequently in patients than in controls. Controls' normalized Chao1 diversity significantly exceeded that of multiple sclerosis patients.

The clonotype was recovered from a girl aged 5-17 years with multiple sclerosis. The chain recombines TRBV20-1 with TRBJ2-5; tentative D call: TRBD2 (7 bases). Specimen: blood. CDR3 bases: TGCAGTGTGGCGGGGGCGCAAGAGGCCCAGTACTTC. Its protein product is CSVAGAQEAQYF.